The 30 T cell receptor beta chains below all came from one sample that was sequenced in a study of T-cell memory formation after mild COVID-19. TCRdb reanalysed the 5' RACE reads using MiXCR and keeps one entry per CDR3 protein. The table includes under 400,000 distinct CDR3 sequences, roughly 20% detected once. The sample comprised PBMCs or a T cell subset sorted from them (not recorded which). The source is an adult woman who had mild COVID-19 (a few samples of this study predate the infection). Cell type and time point are not known.

V usage is TRBV20-1 and J usage is TRBJ1-1; D unclear. This CDR3 has 13 residues. Between the trimmed V and J ends, which lost 3 bases and 1 base, there was a span of 9 bases. In germline, CDR1 is DFQATT, CDR2 SNEGSKA (reference sequence). The CDR3 here is CSASYRANTEAFF. CDR3 coding DNA: TGCAGTGCTAGCTATCGCGCGAACACTGAAGCTTTCTTT.

This clonotype was seen a few times. The CDR3 DNA reads TGCGCCAGCAGCCTAGCGGGGGAGAAGAACGGGGAGCTGTTTTTT. Residues: CASSLAGEKNGELFF. The genes are TRBV5-1 and TRBJ2-2; 10 positions match TRBD2. Germline CDR1 SGHRS, CDR2 YFSETQ. This CDR3 comprises 15 residues. J gave up 7 bases and V 4 bases, and 7 bases lay outside the gene matches.

This clonotype occurred a few times. For the CDR3, the DNA is TGTGCCAGCAGTGCGCCGGGACTCGGAAACACCATATATTTT. Translation: CASSAPGLGNTIYF. This rearrangement joins TRBV25-1 to TRBJ1-3; TRBD1 is a possible D gene (5 bases). Germline CDR1 is MGHDK and CDR2 is SYGVNS. Trimming took off 4 bases at V and 4 bases at J, with 11 bases between the two ends. This CDR3 comprises 14 residues.

This clonotype was seen only a few times. The J gene is TRBJ2-2, the V gene TRBV12-3 or TRBV12-4; D possibly matches TRBD1 or TRBD2 (6 bases each). The CDR3 runs to 13 residues. Trimming took 9 bases from V and 3 from J, leaving 11 bases between them. The CDR3 loop is CASGGGHTGELFF. Written as DNA, the CDR3 is TGTGCCAGTGGAGGGGGGCACACCGGGGAGCTGTTTTTT.

There are a few counts of this clonotype. The chain recombines TRBV7-3 with TRBJ2-1; 15 positions match TRBD2. Trimming took 5 bases from V and 4 from J; bases not matched to a gene: 6. Germline loops: CDR1 SGHTA, CDR2 FQGTGA. This CDR3 has 17 amino acids. This CDR3 reads CASSPGLAGGRYNEQFF. In nucleotides, the CDR3 is TGTGCCAGCAGCCCAGGACTAGCGGGGGGGAGATACAATGAGCAGTTCTTC.

The J gene is TRBJ2-7, the V gene TRBV12-3 or TRBV12-4; 8 positions agree with TRBD2. CDR3 length equals 14 residues. V lost 5 bases to trimming and J lost 4 bases; unmatched junction nucleotides: 7. Here the CDR3 reads CASSPGLGRYEQYF. CDR3 nucleotide sequence: TGTGCCAGCAGTCCGGGACTAGGTCGGTACGAGCAGTACTTC.

This chain connects TRBV24-1 to TRBJ1-2; D may be TRBD1 (6 bases). Germline-derived CDR1 and CDR2 are KGHDR and SFDVKD. The length of the CDR3 is 13 residues. With 4 bases removed from V and 6 bases from J, the gap between germline ends came to 11 bases. CDR3 sequence: CATSEYRDHGYTF. The CDR3, as DNA: TGTGCCACCAGTGAGTACAGGGATCATGGCTACACCTTC.

As concerns this clonotype: A read error may produce the germline difference seen at one junction end. J is TRBJ2-3 and V is TRBV15, with D tentatively TRBD1 or TRBD2 (7 bases each). The germline V gene has CDR1 LNHNV and CDR2 YYDKDF (reference sequence). The CDR3 extends over 14 amino acids. CDR3 loop: CATQAGQSKDTQYF. DNA of the CDR3: TGTGCCACCCAAGCGGGACAGAGCAAAGATACGCAGTATTTT.

The chain has TRBV7-9 and TRBJ2-7, with D tentatively TRBD1 (6 bases). The CDR3 loop spans 14 amino acids. V lost 4 bases, J lost 2 bases, and 12 bases lay in between. Germline CDR1 SEHNR, CDR2 FQNEAQ (reference sequence). CDR3 protein: CASSWGQPAYEQYF. CDR3 nucleotides: TGTGCCAGCAGCTGGGGGCAACCGGCCTACGAGCAGTACTTC.

The chain has TRBV5-3 and TRBJ2-1, with D uncertain. TRBV5-3 is placed among ORFs of uncertain function. This CDR3 has 12 amino acids. V lost 6 bases and J 3 bases, leaving 7 bases between the germline ends. The CDR3 coding sequence is TGTGCCAGAACCCACGGCTACAATGAGCAGTTCTTC. It yields the protein CARTHGYNEQFF.

The V call is TRBV7-3, the J call TRBJ2-2, with 7 bases fitting TRBD2. The CDR3 contains 16 residues. Germline lookup yields CDR1 SGHTA and CDR2 FQGTGA. The V segment lost 0 bases and the J segment 4 bases; nucleotides outside the gene matches: 5. The CDR3 sequence is CASSLTLSSGTGELFF. DNA of the CDR3: TGTGCCAGCAGCTTAACGTTGTCTAGCGGCACCGGGGAGCTGTTTTTT.

V is TRBV7-6 and J is TRBJ2-3; D call uncertain. V dropped 5 bases and J dropped 9 bases, with 18 bases sitting between them. This CDR3 comprises 14 residues. Germline lookup yields CDR1 SGHVS and CDR2 FNYEAQ. The DNA of the CDR3 is TGTGCCAGCAGCCCAGTCCGGGTTGGTGACACGCAGTATTTT. Translated: CASSPVRVGDTQYF.

This clonotype occurred a few times. The chain is built from TRBV20-1 and TRBJ2-7, with TRBD2 matching 7 bases. CDR3 length: 14 residues. V shed 1 base, J shed 6 bases, and the junction held 9 bases outside the gene matches. CDR1 and CDR2 (germline): DFQATT, SNEGSKA (reference sequence). The DNA for the CDR3 is TGCAGTGCTAGAGGGGCGGGAGTTACTTTCGAGCAGTACTTC. It is translated as CSARGAGVTFEQYF.

The chain couples TRBV27 to TRBJ1-6; D perhaps matches TRBD1 (5 bases). V lost 6 bases, J lost 5 bases, and 8 bases lay in between. This CDR3 contains 13 residues. Looked up from germline, CDR1 is MNHEY and CDR2 is SMNVEV (reference sequence). The CDR3 DNA is TGTGCCAGCAGAAGGACAAATAATTCACCCCTCCACTTT. It codes for CASRRTNNSPLHF.

J is TRBJ1-5 and V is TRBV6-5; possibly TRBD1 for D (6 bases). The V and J ends lost 8 bases and 7 bases respectively, with 18 bases between them. CDR3 length: 14 amino acids. Germline V gives CDR1 MNHEY, CDR2 SVGAGI. CDR3 in DNA: TGTGCCAGCTCAAACAGGGCGGGGAGACAGCCCCAGCATTTT. Translation gives CASSNRAGRQPQHF.

The V call is TRBV4-1, the J call TRBJ1-5; 7 nucleotides agree with TRBD1. Germline V gene lookup returns CDR1 MGHRA and CDR2 YSYEKL. V lost 2 bases, J lost 4 bases, and 5 bases stayed unmatched. The CDR3 is 15 residues long. CDR3 amino acids: CASSQLGQTNQPQHF. In DNA form, the CDR3 reads TGCGCCAGCAGCCAATTGGGACAGACTAATCAGCCCCAGCATTTT.

This clonotype has a handful of counts. Here the CDR3 DNA reads TGTGCCAGCAGCCCTAGATGGCGGGAATCAGGCATCCAAGAGACCCAGTACTTC. This translates into CASSPRWRESGIQETQYF. The gene calls are TRBV7-2 and TRBJ2-5; D may be TRBD2 (6 bases). CDR1 and CDR2 from the germline V gene are SGHTA and FQGNSA. The CDR3 covers 18 residues. Trimming took off 5 bases at V and 1 base at J, with 23 bases between the two ends. Full variable domain (remainder filled in from reference TRBV7-2 and TRBJ2-5): GAGVSQSPSNKVTEKGKDVELRCDPISGHTALYWYRQSLGQGLEFLIYFQGNSAPDKSGLPSDRFSAERTGGSVSTLTIQRTQQEDSAVYLCASSPRWRESGIQETQYFGPGTRLLVL.

This clonotype was seen more than once but under ten times. CDR3 region: CATSATRDRNQPQHF. CDR3 nucleotide sequence: TGTGCCACCAGCGCGACCCGGGACAGAAATCAGCCCCAGCATTTT. The chain carries TRBV15 and TRBJ1-5, with TRBD1 matching over 7 bases. This CDR3 has 15 residues. Germline V gives CDR1 LNHNV, CDR2 YYDKDF (reference sequence). J gave up 4 bases and V 5 bases, and 8 bases lay outside the gene matches.

This clonotype was found a few times. This chain links TRBV5-1 with TRBJ2-5; 14 positions match TRBD2. This CDR3 has 16 residues. V shed 4 bases, J shed 2 bases, and the junction held 4 bases outside the gene matches. The germline V gene has CDR1 SGHRS and CDR2 YFSETQ. The CDR3 loop reads CASSPTSGGAQETQYF. DNA of the CDR3: TGCGCCAGCAGCCCGACTAGCGGGGGGGCGCAAGAGACCCAGTACTTC.

V is TRBV12-5 and J is TRBJ1-1; perhaps TRBD1 as D (6 bases). The V gene's germline CDR1 is LGHNT and CDR2 FRNRAP. The CDR3 spans 14 residues. Trimming removed 4 bases from V and 4 bases from J, with 13 bases in between. The CDR3: CASGSGGAGTEAFF. The DNA of the CDR3 is TGTGCTAGTGGTTCGGGGGGCGCGGGCACTGAAGCTTTCTTT.

The chain is built from TRBV6-5 and TRBJ2-1; possible D gene TRBD2, 5 bases. This CDR3 is 17 amino acids long. Between the trimmed V and J ends, which lost 0 bases and 4 bases, there was a span of 16 bases. Germline CDR1 and CDR2: MNHEY and SVGAGI. CDR3 bases: TGTGCCAGCAGTTACTCAAGGTGGAGTAGCGCGTACAATGAGCAGTTCTTC. Protein product: CASSYSRWSSAYNEQFF.

This clonotype was observed a few times. V usage is TRBV23-1 and J usage is TRBJ2-3; the D is unclear. TRBV23-1 is reported as an ORF; its role is uncertain. Trimming shortened V by 0 bases and J by 0 bases, and 13 bases separated the two germline ends. The length of the CDR3 is 17 residues. CDR3 DNA: TGCGCCAGCAGTCAATCGGCCCGGATTCCTAGCACAGATACGCAGTATTTT. Translated: CASSQSARIPSTDTQYF.

CDR3 sequence: CATSDTYNEQFF. CDR3 nucleotides: TGTGCCACCTCGGACACTTACAATGAGCAGTTCTTC. The rearrangement links TRBV24-1 to TRBJ2-1; D may be TRBD1 (5 bases). In germline, CDR1 is KGHDR, CDR2 SFDVKD. The V end was cut by 9 bases, the J end by 4 bases, with 9 bases between. The CDR3 contains 12 residues.

This clonotype was counted a few times. The chain combines TRBV10-1 with TRBJ2-5; 9 bases are shared with TRBD2. The CDR3 consists of 16 residues. Germline V gives CDR1 WNHNN, CDR2 SYGVQD (reference sequence). Unmatched junction bases numbered 10, after V lost 8 bases and J lost 0 bases. CDR3 DNA: TGCGCCAGCTTCAAAGCAGTAGCGGGAGACCAAGAGACCCAGTACTTC. This translates into CASFKAVAGDQETQYF.

There are a few counts of this clonotype. Written as DNA, the CDR3 is TGTGCCAGCAGTTACTCGAGAGGGGGCGTCGGGGAGCTGTTTTTT. Translated: CASSYSRGGVGELFF. The chain recombines TRBV6-5 with TRBJ2-2; 7 bases agree with TRBD1. The germline gives CDR1 MNHEY, CDR2 SVGAGI. V shed 0 bases, J shed 7 bases, and the junction held 5 bases outside the gene matches. This CDR3 is 15 amino acids long.

For this clonotype: This may stem from a read error, because a much larger clone lies one nucleotide away. This chain joins TRBV12-3 or TRBV12-4 and TRBJ2-7; D not resolved. The CDR3 runs 12 residues. V was cut by 6 bases and J by 0 bases, with 6 bases left in between. This CDR3 reads CASSPVSYEQYF. The CDR3 DNA follows: TGTGCCAGCAGCCCAGTCTCCTACGAGCAGTACTTC.

This clonotype showed up just a few times. This chain connects TRBV6-1 to TRBJ2-7; D possibly corresponds to TRBD1 (6 bases). In germline, CDR1 is MNHNS, CDR2 SASEGT. Trimming stripped 2 bases from V and 4 bases from J, with 6 bases between. This CDR3 comprises 12 residues. CDR3 protein: CASSEQGYEQYF. Written as DNA, the CDR3 is TGTGCCAGCAGTGAACAGGGGTACGAGCAGTACTTC.

The genes are TRBV5-1 and TRBJ1-1; TRBD1 aligns across 7 bases. The V segment lost 2 bases and the J segment 4 bases; nucleotides outside the gene matches: 8. The V gene's germline CDR1 is SGHRS and CDR2 YFSETQ. The CDR3 runs 15 residues. The chain's CDR3 is CASSFRNRGGTEAFF. CDR3 sequence (DNA): TGCGCCAGCAGCTTTCGTAACAGGGGAGGCACTGAAGCTTTCTTT.

This clonotype turned up a few times. The chain employs TRBV5-1 and TRBJ2-5, with a weak D call TRBD1 (6 bases). V lost 4 bases to trimming and J lost 3 bases, with 19 bases between them. The CDR3 has 16 amino acids. CDR1 and CDR2 from the germline V gene are SGHRS and YFSETQ. This chain's CDR3 is CASSLGWAKGEETQYF. As DNA, the CDR3 is TGCGCCAGCAGCCTCGGGTGGGCGAAGGGGGAAGAGACCCAGTACTTC.

The chain uses TRBV4-1 and TRBJ2-5, with 7 bases aligning to TRBD2. The length of the CDR3 is 16 residues. Trimming cost V 4 bases and J 0 bases; bases outside gene matches: 8. The V gene's germline CDR1 is MGHRA and CDR2 YSYEKL. The CDR3 bases are TGCGCCAGCAGCCCCGGTTCGGGACTAAACCAAGAGACCCAGTACTTC. Protein product: CASSPGSGLNQETQYF.